The rows below give T cell receptor beta chains drawn from one sample of a study of cytomegalovirus exposure and HLA in healthy donors. Method: immunoSEQ multiplex PCR; TCRdb's copy keeps in-frame clones and lacks some. Among around 110,000 clones listed, about four fifths were seen once. The specimen sequenced was PBMCs. The source of these receptors is a man aged 25-40 years in good health and CMV-seropositive. Both conserved end residues are part of each CDR3. D genes are given only for firm matches. Rows give clone size only sometimes, using once, few, many, or a class for an expanded clone.

clone size	D gene	V gene	J gene	CDR3 protein	CDR3 DNA
.	TRBD1	TRBV29-1	TRBJ1-1	CSVDPQGAFTEAFF	TGCAGCGTTGACCCCCAGGGGGCGTTCACTGAAGCTTTCTTT
.	.	TRBV6-6	TRBJ1-6	CASKPQWANSPLHF	TGTGCCAGCAAACCCCAGTGGGCTAATTCACCCCTCCACTTT
.	.	TRBV5-4	TRBJ1-4	CASSLAGTNEKLFF	TGTGCCAGCAGCTTAGCAGGAACTAATGAAAAACTGTTTTTT
.	.	TRBV5-4	TRBJ2-5	CASSSGNLETQYF	TGTGCCAGCAGCTCAGGGAATTTGGAGACCCAGTACTTC
.	.	TRBV5-6	TRBJ2-3	CASRMEFSSTDTQYF	TGTGCCAGCAGGATGGAGTTTTCTAGCACAGATACGCAGTATTTT
.	TRBD2	TRBV11-3	TRBJ2-3	CASSFGRREVFSDTQYF	TGTGCCAGCAGCTTCGGACGGCGGGAGGTATTTTCAGATACGCAGTATTTT
.	.	TRBV5-1	TRBJ1-2	CASSTALLPYGYTF	TGCGCCAGCAGCACCGCCCTACTCCCCTATGGCTACACCTTC
.	TRBD2	TRBV5-1	TRBJ2-1	CASSLAIGTSGYNEQFF	TGCGCCAGCAGCTTGGCGATTGGGACTAGCGGATACAATGAGCAGTTCTTC
once	.	TRBV10-3	TRBJ2-7	CAISTSEQGRNQYF	TGTGCCATCAGCACCTCTGAACAGGGTAGAAACCAGTACTTC
.	.	TRBV18	TRBJ1-1	CASSPNNRITEAFF	TGTGCCAGCTCACCTAACAACAGGATCACTGAAGCTTTCTTT
.	TRBD1	TRBV11-3	TRBJ1-1	CASSFRTGQGAFF	TGTGCCAGCAGCTTTCGGACAGGACAGGGAGCTTTCTTT
.	.	TRBV27	TRBJ2-7	CASSLGFSYEQYF	TGTGCCAGCAGTTTGGGCTTTTCCTACGAGCAGTACTTC
.	TRBD1	TRBV25-1	TRBJ2-5	CASSEFRTGETQYF	TGTGCCAGCAGTGAATTTAGGACAGGGGAGACCCAGTACTTC
.	.	TRBV28	TRBJ2-3	CASSRLSANTQYF	TGTGCCAGCAGTAGACTTAGCGCAAATACGCAGTATTTT
.	.	TRBV7-3	TRBJ2-6	CASSEGGAGTGANVLTF	TGTGCCAGCAGCGAGGGCGGGGCAGGCACTGGGGCCAACGTCCTGACTTTC
.	.	TRBV28	TRBJ1-6	CASSFQTGSIPLHF	TGTGCCAGCAGTTTCCAGACAGGTTCCATCCCCCTCCACTTT
.	TRBD2	TRBV4-1	TRBJ2-2	CASSPTSGGTGELFF	TGCGCCAGCAGCCCGACTAGCGGGGGGACCGGGGAGCTGTTTTTT
.	.	TRBV5-4	TRBJ1-2	CASSPGTGAYGYTF	TGTGCCAGCAGCCCCGGGACGGGAGCCTATGGCTACACCTTC
.	TRBD1	TRBV6-1	TRBJ2-3	CASAQGEEADTQYF	TGTGCCAGCGCCCAGGGGGAAGAAGCAGATACGCAGTATTTT
.	.	TRBV5-1	TRBJ1-5	CASSLERRDQPQHF	TGCGCCAGCAGCTTGGAAAGGAGGGATCAGCCCCAGCATTTT
.	.	TRBV29-1	TRBJ1-3	CSVEYDHSRGNGNTIYF	TGCAGCGTTGAATACGACCACAGTAGGGGTAACGGAAACACCATATATTTT
.	.	TRBV5-1	TRBJ2-2	CASSYDSKNTGELFF	TGCGCCAGCAGCTATGACAGTAAGAACACCGGGGAGCTGTTTTTT
.	.	TRBV11-3	TRBJ2-5	CASSFAPGPQYF	TGTGCCAGCAGCTTCGCCCCGGGTCCCCAGTACTTC